A single sample gave rise to the 18 T cell receptor beta chains below, sequenced in a study of blood T cell repertoires in COVID-19. Profiling relied on immunoSEQ multiplex PCR, and the TCRdb table lists in-frame clones only, not all of them. The profile shows around 240,000 clones, more than 75% of them singletons. Source material: PBMCs or T cells enriched from blood (not recorded which). These receptors were obtained from a woman aged 50 to 60 who had recovered from COVID-19.

V usage is TRBV6-5 and J usage is TRBJ1-2; tentative D call: TRBD1 (5 bases). Trimming took 6 bases from V and 8 from J, leaving 13 bases between them. The CDR3 has 12 amino acids. Germline V CDR1 and CDR2: MNHEY, SVGAGI. This CDR3 is CASSRAGGGYTF. Here the CDR3 DNA reads TGTGCCAGCAGCCGAGCCGGGGGGGGCTACACCTTC.

The V and J genes are TRBV2 and TRBJ2-7, with D hard to call. V dropped 7 bases and J dropped 2 bases, with 15 bases sitting between them. The CDR3 consists of 14 residues. Germline CDR1 is SNHLY and CDR2 is FYNNEI. The CDR3 region has the DNA TGTGCCAGCACCCGTGGCGGATACACCTACGAGCAGTACTTC. Protein sequence: CASTRGGYTYEQYF. Full variable domain (missing parts from reference TRBV2 and TRBJ2-7): EPEVTQTPSHQVTQMGQEVILRCVPISNHLYFYWYRQILGQKVEFLVSFYNNEISEKSEIFDDQFSVERPDGSNFTLKIRSTKLEDSAMYFCASTRGGYTYEQYFGPGTRLTVT.

The chain combines TRBV27 with TRBJ2-3, with D perhaps matching TRBD2 (6 bases). This CDR3 region has 15 residues. Germline V gene data show CDR1 as MNHEY and CDR2 as SMNVEV (reference sequence). Trimming took 6 bases from V and 7 from J, leaving 20 bases between them. The CDR3 loop is CASRPYSGALNTQYF. CDR3 in DNA: TGTGCCAGCAGGCCGTATAGCGGTGCCCTTAATACGCAGTATTTT.

This clone was counted only a few times. V is TRBV5-1 and J is TRBJ1-5, with 11 bases lining up with TRBD1. The junction had 13 bases not matched to a gene; V was cut back by 0 bases and J by 5 bases. This CDR3 region has 19 residues. Germline values: CDR1 SGHRS, CDR2 YFSETQ. The CDR3: CASSLAGTGGALGDQPQHF. The CDR3 DNA follows: TGCGCCAGCAGCTTGGCGGGGACAGGGGGTGCTTTGGGTGATCAGCCCCAGCATTTT.

The V call is TRBV15, the J call TRBJ1-2; 7 bases match TRBD1. The CDR3 has 15 amino acids. The J segment lost 2 bases and the V segment lost 1 base, leaving 4 bases of the junction unmatched. The germline V gene encodes CDR1 LNHNV and CDR2 YYDKDF (reference sequence). The chain's CDR3 is CATSRAADRNYGYTF. The CDR3 DNA sequence: TGTGCCACCAGCAGAGCTGCGGACAGGAACTATGGCTACACCTTC.

The gene calls are TRBV19 and TRBJ1-6, with D uncertain. CDR3 size: 14 residues. Germline V gives CDR1 LNHDA, CDR2 SQIVND (reference sequence). Trimming took 5 bases from V and 9 from J, leaving 14 bases between them. CDR3 coding DNA: TGTGCCAGTAGTTGGACCCGGGGTACTTCACCCCTCCACTTT. This gives the protein CASSWTRGTSPLHF.

The chain joins TRBV6-2 or TRBV6-3 to TRBJ2-3; possibly TRBD2 for D (5 bases). Trimming took 0 bases from V and 0 from J, leaving 19 bases between them. Germline loops: CDR1 MNHEY, CDR2 SVGEGT. The CDR3 contains 19 residues. For the CDR3, the DNA is TGTGCCAGCAGTTACTCGGGGTGGAGTACTAGGCGGAGCACAGATACGCAGTATTTT. As protein: CASSYSGWSTRRSTDTQYF.

The CDR3 protein is CASSWSQGYEQYF. Here the CDR3 DNA reads TGTGCCAGCAGTTGGTCTCAGGGCTACGAGCAGTACTTC. The chain joins TRBV2 to TRBJ2-7; the D gene is possibly TRBD1 (5 bases). This CDR3 contains 13 residues. Germline V CDR1 and CDR2: SNHLY, FYNNEI. The ends were cut back, 5 bases at V and 3 bases at J, with 11 bases in the middle.

About this clone: The sample contains more than one DNA sequence encoding this CDR3. The chain employs TRBV12-3 or TRBV12-4 and TRBJ1-5; D not resolved. The CDR3 has 13 residues. V lost 6 bases and J 2 bases, leaving 8 bases between the germline ends. This chain's CDR3 is CASRLTGNQPQHF. The DNA of the CDR3 is TGTGCCAGCAGGCTAACAGGCAATCAGCCCCAGCATTTT.

J is TRBJ1-6 and V is TRBV19, with 9 bases matching TRBD1. Germline CDR1 reads LNHDA; CDR2 reads SQIVND (reference sequence). The CDR3 is 16 residues long. J was trimmed by 8 bases and V by 3 bases; bases with no gene match: 8. The CDR3, as DNA: TGTGCCAGTAGTATGAGGGGTACAGGGGGCTATTCACCCCTCCACTTT. Amino acid sequence: CASSMRGTGGYSPLHF. Together with reference TRBV19 and TRBJ1-6, the CDR3 gives the full variable domain: DGGITQSPKYLFRKEGQNVTLSCEQNLNHDAMYWYRQDPGQGLRLIYYSQIVNDFQKGDIAEGYSVSREKKESFPLTVTSAQKNPTAFYLCASSMRGTGGYSPLHFGNGTRLTVT.

In this sample, this clone turned up once. The V and J genes are TRBV19 and TRBJ1-4, with 10 bases aligning to TRBD1. This CDR3 comprises 14 residues. From germline, CDR1 is LNHDA and CDR2 SQIVND (reference sequence). V shed 7 bases and J 7 bases; nucleotides not matched to a gene: 6. This chain's CDR3 is CASKTGGLGEKLFF. CDR3 in DNA: TGTGCCAGTAAGACAGGGGGCCTTGGTGAAAAACTGTTTTTT.

This clone was recorded only once. The CDR3: CASSLGLSTDTQYF. In nucleotides, the CDR3 is TGTGCCAGCAGCCTTGGACTTAGCACAGATACGCAGTATTTT. The V gene is TRBV5-4, the J gene TRBJ2-3; D may be TRBD2 (5 bases). Germline CDR1 reads SGHNT; CDR2 reads YYREEE (reference sequence). There are 14 residues in the CDR3. Trimming cost V 4 bases and J 0 bases, with 9 bases left between them. The full variable domain, with the rest looked up from reference TRBV5-4 and TRBJ2-3, is ETGVTQSPTHLIKTRGQQVTLRCSSQSGHNTVSWYQQALGQGPQFIFQYYREEENGRGNFPPRFSGLQFPNYSSELNVNALELDDSALYLCASSLGLSTDTQYFGPGTRLTVL.

The chain couples TRBV30 to TRBJ2-7, with 7 bases lining up with TRBD1. The CDR3 is 12 residues long. Germline values: CDR1 GTSNPN, CDR2 SVGIG (reference sequence). The V and J ends lost 1 base and 3 bases, in that order; junction bases with no gene match: 0. The CDR3 protein is CAWSGDSYEQYF. CDR3 nucleotide sequence: TGTGCCTGGAGTGGGGACAGCTACGAGCAGTACTTC.

V gene TRBV6-1 combines with J gene TRBJ2-3; no clear D. Trimming took 3 bases from V and 3 from J, leaving 4 bases between them. This CDR3 comprises 12 residues. Germline V gene lookup returns CDR1 MNHNS and CDR2 SASEGT. The CDR3 spells CASSDVTDTQYF. The CDR3 DNA sequence: TGTGCCAGCAGTGATGTAACAGATACGCAGTATTTT.

This chain uses TRBV29-1 with TRBJ2-2, with 10 bases that match TRBD1. This CDR3 contains 13 residues. Losses at the gene ends were 6 bases for V and 7 bases for J; bases not matched to a gene: 5. Per the germline V gene, CDR1 is SQVTM and CDR2 is ANQGSEA. CDR3 amino acids: CSVRTGGVGELFF. As DNA, the CDR3 is TGCAGCGTACGGACAGGGGGAGTCGGGGAGCTGTTTTTT.

This rearrangement joins TRBV4-1 to TRBJ2-1, with 10 bases aligning to TRBD2. This CDR3 is built from 15 residues. Germline assignment: CDR1 MGHRA and CDR2 YSYEKL. The V and J ends lost 3 bases and 9 bases, in that order; junction bases with no gene match: 8. For the CDR3, the DNA is TGCGCCAGCAGCCAGGCACTAGCGGGGAGGTTTGAGCAGTTCTTC. It specifies CASSQALAGRFEQFF.

The CDR3, as DNA: TGTGCCAGCAGTTGGACAGCCGATAACTATGGCTACACCTTC. Residues: CASSWTADNYGYTF. This chain joins TRBV6-5 and TRBJ1-2, with a weak D call TRBD1 (6 bases). With 4 bases removed from V and 1 base from J, the gap between germline ends came to 10 bases. Germline-derived CDR1 and CDR2 are MNHEY and SVGAGI. This CDR3 has 14 residues.

The chain uses TRBV19 and TRBJ1-6; D not resolved. V lost 6 bases and J lost 11, with 17 bases in between. There are 14 residues in the CDR3. Germline V gene data show CDR1 as LNHDA and CDR2 as SQIVND (reference sequence). For the CDR3, the DNA is TGTGCCAGTAGGGATCGACAAGGTCCGACACCCCTCCACTTT. Its protein product is CASRDRQGPTPLHF.